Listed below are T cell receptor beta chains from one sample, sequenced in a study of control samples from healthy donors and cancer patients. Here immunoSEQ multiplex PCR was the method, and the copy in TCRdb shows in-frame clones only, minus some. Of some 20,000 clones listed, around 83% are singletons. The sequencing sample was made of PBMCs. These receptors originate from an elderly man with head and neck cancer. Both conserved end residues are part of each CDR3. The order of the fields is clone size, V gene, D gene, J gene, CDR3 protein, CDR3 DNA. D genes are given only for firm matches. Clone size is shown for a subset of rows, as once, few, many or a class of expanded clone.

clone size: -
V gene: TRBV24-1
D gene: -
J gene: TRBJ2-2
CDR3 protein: CATSDPTAENTGELFF
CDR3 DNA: TGTGCCACCAGTGACCCAACCGCTGAGAACACCGGGGAGCTGTTTTTT

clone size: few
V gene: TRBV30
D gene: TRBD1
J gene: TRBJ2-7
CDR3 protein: CAWSTGDTYEQYF
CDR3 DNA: TGTGCCTGGAGTACAGGGGATACCTACGAGCAGTACTTC

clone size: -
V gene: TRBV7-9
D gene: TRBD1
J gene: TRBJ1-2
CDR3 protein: CASSLGQGRTYGYTF
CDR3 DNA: TGTGCCAGCAGCTTAGGACAGGGGAGAACCTATGGCTACACCTTC

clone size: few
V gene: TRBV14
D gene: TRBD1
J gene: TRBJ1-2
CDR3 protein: CASSPPGQGSGYGYTF
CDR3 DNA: TGTGCCAGCAGCCCCCCGGGACAGGGGTCGGGCTATGGCTACACCTTC

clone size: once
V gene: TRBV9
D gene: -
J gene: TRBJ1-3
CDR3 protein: CASSVAGNTIYF
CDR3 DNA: TGTGCCAGCAGCGTAGCAGGAAACACCATATATTTT

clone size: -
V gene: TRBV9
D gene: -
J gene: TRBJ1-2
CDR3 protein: CASEGAGYGYTF
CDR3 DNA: TGTGCCAGCGAAGGGGCAGGGTATGGCTACACCTTC

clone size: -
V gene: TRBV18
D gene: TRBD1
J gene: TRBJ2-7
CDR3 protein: CASSPSWDRGINEQYF
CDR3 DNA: TGTGCCAGCTCACCTTCGTGGGACAGGGGAATAAACGAGCAGTACTTC

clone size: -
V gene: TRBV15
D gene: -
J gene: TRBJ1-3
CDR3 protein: CATSRGAGNTIYF
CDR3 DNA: TGTGCCACCAGCAGAGGGGCTGGAAACACCATATATTTT

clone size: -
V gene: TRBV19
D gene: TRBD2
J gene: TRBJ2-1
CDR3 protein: CASNPLAGAGSYNEQFF
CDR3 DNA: TGTGCCAGTAATCCACTAGCGGGAGCCGGCTCCTACAATGAGCAGTTCTTC

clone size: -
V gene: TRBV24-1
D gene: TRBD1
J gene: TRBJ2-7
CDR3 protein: CATSDQDRGRYEQYF
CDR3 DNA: TGTGCCACCAGTGACCAGGACAGGGGTAGGTACGAGCAGTACTTC

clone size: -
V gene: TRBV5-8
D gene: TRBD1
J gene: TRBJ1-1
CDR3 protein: CASSLRGPDEAFF
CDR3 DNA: TGTGCCAGCAGCTTGAGGGGGCCGGATGAAGCTTTCTTT

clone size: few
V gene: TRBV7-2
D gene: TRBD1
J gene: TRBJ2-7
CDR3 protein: CASSLHRGPTYEQYF
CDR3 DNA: TGTGCCAGCAGCTTGCACAGGGGGCCGACCTACGAGCAGTACTTC

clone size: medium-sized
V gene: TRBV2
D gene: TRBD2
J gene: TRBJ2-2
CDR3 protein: CASTPGLAGYGELFF
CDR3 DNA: TGTGCCAGCACCCCGGGACTAGCGGGGTACGGGGAGCTGTTTTTT

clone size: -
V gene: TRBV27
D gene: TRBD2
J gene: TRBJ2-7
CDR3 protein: CASAGDVDYEQYF
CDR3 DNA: TGTGCCAGCGCGGGGGACGTAGACTACGAGCAGTACTTC

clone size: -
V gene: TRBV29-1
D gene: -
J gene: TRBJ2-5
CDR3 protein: CSAQGGTLTRDLETQYF
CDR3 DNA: TGCAGCGCCCAAGGGGGGACCCTCACGAGAGATTTGGAGACCCAGTACTTC

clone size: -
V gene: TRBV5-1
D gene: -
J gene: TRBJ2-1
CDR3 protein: CASSLGSYNEQFF
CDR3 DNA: TGCGCCAGCAGCTTGGGTTCCTACAATGAGCAGTTCTTC

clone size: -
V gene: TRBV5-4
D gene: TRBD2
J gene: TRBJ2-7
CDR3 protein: CASSFPSGAYEQYF
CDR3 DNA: TGTGCCAGCAGCTTCCCTAGCGGGGCCTACGAGCAGTACTTC

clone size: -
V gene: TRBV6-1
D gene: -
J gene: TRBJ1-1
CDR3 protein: CASSEVGDTEAFF
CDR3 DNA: TGTGCCAGCAGTGAAGTGGGGGACACTGAAGCTTTCTTT

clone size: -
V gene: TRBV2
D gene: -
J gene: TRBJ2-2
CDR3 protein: CASSDSQRGLLFF
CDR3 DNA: TGTGCCAGCAGTGACAGCCAAAGGGGGTTGCTGTTTTTT

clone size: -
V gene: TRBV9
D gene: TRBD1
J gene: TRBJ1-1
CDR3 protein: CASSETGTGRTEAFF
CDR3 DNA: TGTGCCAGCAGCGAAACAGGGACAGGGAGGACTGAAGCTTTCTTT

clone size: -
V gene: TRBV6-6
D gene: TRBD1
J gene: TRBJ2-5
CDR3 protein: CASSSQDRGLETQYF
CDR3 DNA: TGTGCCAGCAGTTCGCAGGACAGGGGGCTAGAGACCCAGTACTTC

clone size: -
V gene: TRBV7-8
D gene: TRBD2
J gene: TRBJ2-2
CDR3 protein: CASRARFIAGGFTNTGELFF
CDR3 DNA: TGTGCCAGCAGGGCGCGTTTCATAGCGGGGGGCTTTACGAACACCGGGGAGCTGTTTTTT

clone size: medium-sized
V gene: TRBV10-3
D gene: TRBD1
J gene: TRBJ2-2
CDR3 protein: CAISGSQGADTGELFF
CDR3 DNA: TGTGCCATCAGTGGGTCTCAGGGGGCGGACACCGGGGAGCTGTTTTTT